This T cell receptor (beta chain) came from a study of shared clonotypes between healthy human individuals. General study points: It was observed that 5% to 6.5% of naive CD4 clonotypes were shared across several donors. In this cohort, only blood was sampled, and tissue repertoires likely differ.

CD45RO-negative, CCR7-selected cells formed the naive CD8 fraction, which excluded terminally differentiated effector memory CD45RA+ cells. A remark on this clone: As yet, its antigen is unknown.

Every subset's genomic DNA went evenly onto several immunoSEQ plates. Libraries were prepared by immunoSEQ multiplex PCR; TCRdb keeps only in-frame clonotypes and omits some of them. Of 700,000 to 950,000 clones listed, roughly 96% are singletons. This CDR3 is built from 12 residues. Trimming stripped 2 bases from V and 7 bases from J, with 6 bases between. Germline CDR1 SEHNR, CDR2 FQNEAQ (reference sequence). J is TRBJ2-1 and V is TRBV7-9; D gene unclear. Sequencing used naive CD8+ T cells sorted from blood. The origin of this receptor is a man aged 25 to 40 in good health. CDR3 region: CASSLYGNEQFF. DNA for the CDR3: TGTGCCAGCAGCTTATACGGGAATGAGCAGTTCTTC.